What follows is one TCR beta chain and its context. The source of the sample is a study of blood T cell repertoires in COVID-19. Study summary: From the United States, Italy and Spain came samples of acute and convalescent COVID-19. T cells, B-cell-depleted T cells, or PBMCs provided the cDNA or gDNA that served as material.

Per the original data handling: Nucleated cell counts were estimated from reference gene primer amplification. TCRdb keeps only in-frame clones here, not all; method: immunoSEQ multiplex PCR. The DNA was the basis for D and trimming; V, J and clone size are from that table. The sample comprises roughly 63,000 clones, 79% of which are singletons, and about 31% rests with the top ten. The CDR3 runs 15 residues. Germline-derived CDR1 and CDR2 are SGHAT and FQNNGV. The ends lost 4 bases at V and 4 bases at J; junction bases unmatched: 6. This sequence was found in a human donor in a cohort sampled during active COVID-19. This chain links TRBV11-2 with TRBJ1-4; 7 nucleotides agree with TRBD1. The sample consisted of peripheral blood. The chain's CDR3 is CASSSSGQLNEKLFF. DNA for the CDR3: TGTGCCAGCAGCTCCTCGGGACAGCTTAATGAAAAACTGTTTTTT.